One sample yielded the 21 T cell receptor beta chains listed below, sequenced in a study of blood T cell repertoires in COVID-19. Sequencing used immunoSEQ multiplex PCR; TCRdb keeps in-frame clones, though not all of them. The table has about 240,000 clones, around 87% seen once. Sequencing was performed on peripheral blood. Receptors originate from a man between 60 and 70 years old who had recovered from COVID-19.

V usage is TRBV9 and J usage is TRBJ1-5; unclear D gene. The germline V gene encodes CDR1 SGDLS and CDR2 YYNGEE. The CDR3 runs to 13 residues. The germline V and J ends were trimmed by 0 bases and 7 bases, with 8 bases remaining between them. Here the CDR3 reads CASSVGRGQPQHF. The CDR3 bases are TGTGCCAGCAGCGTAGGGCGGGGACAGCCCCAGCATTTT.

The J gene is TRBJ1-5, the V gene TRBV7-9, with a tentative D call TRBD1 (6 bases). CDR3 length: 15 residues. V was clipped by 5 bases and J by 0 bases, with 11 bases between them. From germline, CDR1 is SEHNR and CDR2 FQNEAQ (reference sequence). CDR3 DNA: TGTGCCAGCAGCCCAGGGGACGTTAGCAATCAGCCCCAGCATTTT. Amino acids: CASSPGDVSNQPQHF.

The V and J genes are TRBV3-1 (or the pseudogene TRBV3-2) and TRBJ2-4, with D tentatively TRBD2 (6 bases). The CDR3 extends over 15 amino acids. Germline lookup yields CDR1 LGHDT and CDR2 YNNKEL (reference sequence). Trimming removed 2 bases from V and 2 bases from J, with 10 bases in between. This chain's CDR3 is CASSQQGGTKNIQYF. As DNA, the CDR3 is TGTGCCAGCAGCCAACAGGGCGGGACCAAAAACATTCAGTACTTC.

This clone was seen many times. V usage is TRBV9 and J usage is TRBJ2-2; TRBD2 aligns across 14 bases. Germline CDR1 reads SGDLS; CDR2 reads YYNGEE. The V segment lost 2 bases and the J segment 6 bases; nucleotides outside the gene matches: 3. CDR3 length: 16 amino acids. This chain's CDR3 is CASSVRLAGGPGELFF. The CDR3 DNA is TGTGCCAGCAGCGTCCGACTAGCGGGGGGGCCCGGGGAGCTGTTTTTT.

This chain links TRBV30 with TRBJ1-1; D is ambiguous. With 2 bases removed from V and 2 bases from J, the gap between germline ends came to 9 bases. This CDR3 spans 13 amino acids. Germline V CDR1 and CDR2: GTSNPN, SVGIG (reference sequence). CDR3 in amino acids: CAWSRTFNTEAFF. The CDR3 DNA is TGTGCCTGGAGTCGGACTTTCAACACTGAAGCTTTCTTT. Using reference TRBV30 and TRBJ1-1 for the parts outside the CDR3, the full variable domain is SQTIHQWPATLVQPVGSPLSLECTVEGTSNPNLYWYRQAAGRGLQLLFYSVGIGQISSEVPQNLSASRPQDRQFILSSKKLLLSDSGFYLCAWSRTFNTEAFFGQGTRLTVV.

This chain joins TRBV5-4 and TRBJ1-1, with D perhaps TRBD1 (5 bases). This CDR3 is built from 14 residues. V dropped 0 bases and J dropped 0 bases, with 6 bases sitting between them. Germline V lookup: CDR1 SGHNT, CDR2 YYREEE (reference sequence). The CDR3 coding sequence is TGTGCCAGCAGCTTGGCAGGGATGAACACTGAAGCTTTCTTT. Translated: CASSLAGMNTEAFF.

The sample holds a few counts of this clone. V usage is TRBV28 and J usage is TRBJ2-1; D may be TRBD1 (5 bases). Trimming took 6 bases from V and 1 from J, leaving 10 bases between them. The CDR3 loop spans 14 amino acids. Germline CDR1 reads MDHEN; CDR2 reads SYDVKM. CDR3 in amino acids: CASRPPGSYNEQFF. As DNA, the CDR3 is TGTGCCAGCAGACCCCCAGGGTCCTACAATGAGCAGTTCTTC.

The V call is TRBV11-2, the J call TRBJ2-1; D not certain. CDR1 and CDR2 from the germline V gene are SGHAT and FQNNGV. This CDR3 is built from 12 residues. The V end lost 0 bases, the J end lost 9 bases, and 6 bases lay between the germline ends. In DNA, the CDR3 is TGTGCCAGCAGCTTAGACGTCCCTGAGCAGTTCTTC. Protein: CASSLDVPEQFF.

The genes are TRBV12-5 and TRBJ1-1; TRBD1 might be the D (6 bases). The V gene's germline CDR1 is LGHNT and CDR2 FRNRAP. V was cut by 5 bases and J by 5 bases, with 15 bases left in between. There are 14 residues in the CDR3. The CDR3 bases are TGTGCTAGTGGTCGCGGGGGGCGAGGGACTGAAGCTTTCTTT. It translates to CASGRGGRGTEAFF.

V gene TRBV12-3 or TRBV12-4 combines with J gene TRBJ1-4; 9 bases are a match to TRBD1. Trimming at V came to 6 bases and at J to 8 bases, leaving 4 bases not matched to a gene. This CDR3 has 13 amino acids. CDR3 sequence reads: CASSQGTGEKLFF. In nucleotides, the CDR3 is TGTGCCAGCAGCCAGGGGACAGGGGAAAAACTGTTTTTT.

The rearrangement links TRBV19 to TRBJ1-1, with no clear D. V dropped 2 bases and J dropped 4 bases, with 8 bases sitting between them. The CDR3 is 13 amino acids. The germline CDR1 and CDR2 sequences are LNHDA and SQIVND (reference sequence). CDR3 sequence (DNA): TGTGCCAGTAGTATAAACAGTCGCACTGAAGCTTTCTTT. Its protein is CASSINSRTEAFF.

The chain recombines TRBV15 with TRBJ1-1; D uncertain. The CDR3 loop spans 13 amino acids. Germline V CDR1 and CDR2: LNHNV, YYDKDF (reference sequence). V lost 3 bases and J 1 base, leaving 6 bases between the germline ends. The CDR3 DNA reads as TGTGCCACCAGCAGGTCCGGGAACACTGAAGCTTTCTTT. This gives the protein CATSRSGNTEAFF.

This chain connects TRBV11-2 to TRBJ1-2, with 9 bases matching TRBD1. The trim removed 2 bases at V and 2 bases at J, leaving 9 bases unmatched. Germline V gene data show CDR1 as SGHAT and CDR2 as FQNNGV. The CDR3 spans 17 residues. This CDR3 reads CASSLLLDRGRNYGYTF. CDR3 in DNA: TGTGCCAGCAGCTTACTCCTAGACAGGGGGAGGAACTATGGCTACACCTTC.

This chain uses TRBV10-1 with TRBJ2-5; 9 bases align to TRBD2. The CDR3 has 16 residues. Germline CDR1 is WNHNN and CDR2 is SYGVQD (reference sequence). The trim removed 0 bases at V and 3 bases at J, leaving 5 bases unmatched. The CDR3 loop is CASSESGGGVEETQYF. The CDR3 nucleotides read TGCGCCAGCAGTGAGTCGGGCGGGGGGGTTGAAGAGACCCAGTACTTC.

The chain is built from TRBV5-5 and TRBJ1-5, with 9 bases that match TRBD1. Trimming removed 5 bases from V and 4 bases from J; junction bases left unmatched: 7. The CDR3 is 15 amino acids. Germline V gives CDR1 SGHKS, CDR2 YYEKEE (reference sequence). The CDR3, as DNA: TGTGCCAGCAGGGCCACCGGGACAGGGAATCAGCCCCAGCATTTT. The encoded protein is CASRATGTGNQPQHF.

The V call is TRBV9, the J call TRBJ2-7; D is perhaps TRBD1 (8 bases). Deletions cut 4 bases from V and 2 bases from J, with 22 bases between. The CDR3 is made up of 17 amino acids. Germline V gene lookup returns CDR1 SGDLS and CDR2 YYNGEE. The CDR3 coding sequence is TGTGCCAGCAGCCCAACCCGAGGACAGGGAGGGGCCTACGAGCAGTACTTC. It specifies CASSPTRGQGGAYEQYF.

This clone was counted a single time. This chain uses TRBV3-1 (or the pseudogene TRBV3-2) with TRBJ2-2; D is unresolved. CDR3 size: 11 residues. The germline V and J ends were trimmed by 5 bases and 6 bases, with 4 bases remaining between them. Germline V gives CDR1 LGHDT, CDR2 YNNKEL (reference sequence). Here the CDR3 DNA reads TGTGCCAGCAGCGGGCCCGGGGAGCTGTTTTTT. Residues: CASSGPGELFF.

The gene calls are TRBV5-8 and TRBJ1-2; 7 bases line up with TRBD1. This CDR3 is 15 amino acids long. The V segment lost 4 bases and the J segment 5 bases; nucleotides outside the gene matches: 11. Germline V gives CDR1 SGHTS, CDR2 YDEGEE. The CDR3 DNA is TGTGCCAGCAGCCCCAGGGACAGAGACTTTTATGGCTACACCTTC. Amino acids: CASSPRDRDFYGYTF.

The V and J genes are TRBV28 and TRBJ1-5; 9 bases align to TRBD1. Germline V gene data show CDR1 as MDHEN and CDR2 as SYDVKM. The CDR3 spans 15 residues. V dropped 6 bases and J dropped 3; count of bases not matched to a gene: 6. The CDR3 loop is CASRSGQGNNQPQHF. In nucleotides, the CDR3 is TGTGCCAGCAGAAGCGGACAGGGGAACAATCAGCCCCAGCATTTT.

The chain recombines TRBV30 with TRBJ1-1; D is unclear. The V end lost 0 bases, the J end lost 4 bases, and 18 bases lay between the germline ends. The CDR3 runs 16 residues. The germline gives CDR1 GTSNPN, CDR2 SVGIG (reference sequence). The CDR3: CAWSVPRHRIATEAFF. The CDR3 bases are TGTGCCTGGAGTGTACCGAGACACCGGATCGCCACTGAAGCTTTCTTT. The full variable domain, in which reference TRBV30 and TRBJ1-1 provide the parts outside the CDR3, is SQTIHQWPATLVQPVGSPLSLECTVEGTSNPNLYWYRQAAGRGLQLLFYSVGIGQISSEVPQNLSASRPQDRQFILSSKKLLLSDSGFYLCAWSVPRHRIATEAFFGQGTRLTVV.

This rearrangement joins TRBV6-2 or TRBV6-3 to TRBJ2-4; 14 nucleotides align to TRBD2. CDR3 length: 15 amino acids. V lost 5 bases, J lost 13 bases, and 10 bases stayed unmatched. Germline lookup yields CDR1 MNHEY and CDR2 SVGEGT. Here the CDR3 reads CASSPTGTSGGLQYF. The CDR3 DNA is TGTGCCAGCAGTCCAACCGGGACTAGCGGGGGCCTCCAGTACTTC.